The sequence of this TCR beta chain was determined in a study of HIV-infected patients and healthy controls. Study conclusions and caveats: Mean usage of eight alpha and eight beta V genes differed significantly in HIV-infected patients versus controls.

Reverse transcription used 450 to 550 ng RNA and constant-region primers for alpha and beta. Alpha and beta chain libraries were made separately by chain-specific third strand synthesis with multiplexing indices. Two random hexamers, added before amplification and joined, formed each molecule's 12-nucleotide barcode. TCRdb independently ran MiXCR on the 5' RACE reads; one entry per CDR3 protein. The table lists under 20,000 distinct CDR3 sequences, 10% of them singletons. This clonotype occurred many times. Its antigen remains unidentified. The CDR3 length is 14 residues. The germline V gene has CDR1 SGHNT and CDR2 YYREEE (reference sequence). The junction had 5 bases not matched to a gene; V was cut back by 4 bases and J by 3 bases. All unsorted peripheral T cells were captured because whole blood was used without fractionation. The RNA source was a roughly 2.5 ml peripheral blood draw.

The sequenced material came from blood. This rearrangement joins TRBV5-4 to TRBJ2-7; 9 bases are a match to TRBD2. The source of this sequence is an adult in good health. Here the CDR3 reads CASSLDSGSYEQYF. CDR3 nucleotide sequence: TGTGCCAGCAGCCTGGATAGCGGGAGCTACGAGCAGTACTTC.